These T cell receptor beta chains were read from a single sample in a study of blood T cell repertoires in COVID-19. TCRdb's copy holds only in-frame clones and misses some; the assay was immunoSEQ multiplex PCR. The table shows 150,000 to 200,000 clones, with approximately 90% occurring only once. Sequencing was done on a sample of peripheral blood. All receptors derive from a woman aged 50 to 60 with acute or convalescent COVID-19. Both conserved end residues are part of each CDR3. The order of the fields is clone size, J gene, D gene, V gene, CDR3 DNA, CDR3 protein. The D gene is left open where the match is weak. A row's size may be missing; if present it is once, few, many or a size class.

.	TRBJ2-1	TRBD1	TRBV7-2	TGTGCCAGCAGCCTTGCAGGGGGCGCCTGGAATGAGCAGTTCTTC	CASSLAGGAWNEQFF
.	TRBJ1-2	TRBD1	TRBV6-5	TGTGCCAGCAGTACACGACAGGGAGGCTACACCTTC	CASSTRQGGYTF
once	TRBJ2-7	TRBD2	TRBV5-4	TGTGCCAGCAGCACAAGGACTAGCGGGGGCTACGAGCAGTACTTC	CASSTRTSGGYEQYF
once	TRBJ2-7	.	TRBV10-2	TGCGCCAGCAGTGAGTCAGGGATTTCGAGGGACGAGCAGTACTTC	CASSESGISRDEQYF
.	TRBJ1-4	.	TRBV6-5	TGTGCCAGCAGACTGGAGGGGTCAGGGTGGGAAAAACTGTTTTTT	CASRLEGSGWEKLFF
once	TRBJ2-7	TRBD1	TRBV27	TGTGCCAGCAGTTTATATCCGGGACAGACCTACGAGCAGTACTTC	CASSLYPGQTYEQYF
.	TRBJ1-5	TRBD1	TRBV2	TGTGCCAGCAAAAGGGGGCGCATAAGCAATCAGCCCCAGCATTTT	CASKRGRISNQPQHF
once	TRBJ1-2	TRBD1	TRBV10-1	TGCGCCACCCCTAGGACAGGGGGCTGTCTCTATGGCTACACCTTC	CATPRTGGCLYGYTF
.	TRBJ1-1	.	TRBV5-1	TGCGCCAGCAGCCAAATTCTACAGGGTGCGATGGCTTTCTTT	CASSQILQGAMAFF
.	TRBJ2-1	.	TRBV19	TGTGCCAGTAGTATTGGAAGCGCTAGGAGCCCGTTCTTC	CASSIGSARSPFF
.	TRBJ2-6	TRBD1	TRBV18	TGTGCCAGCTCACCACAGGGGGCGCGCGGGGCCAACGTCCTGACTTTC	CASSPQGARGANVLTF
.	TRBJ1-2	.	TRBV14	TGTGCCAGCAGCCAAGGAGGTACCTATGGCTACACCTTC	CASSQGGTYGYTF
.	TRBJ2-2	TRBD1	TRBV12-5	TGTGCTAGTGGGCTCTGGACAGGCGGCACCGGGGAGCTGTTTTTT	CASGLWTGGTGELFF
.	TRBJ1-4	.	TRBV9	TGTGCCAGCAGCACAGGAGGAGGAGGGTATAATGAAAAACTGTTTTTT	CASSTGGGGYNEKLFF
.	TRBJ2-3	.	TRBV12-5	TGTGCTAGTGGTTTCCCCTTGGGTCAGGCGCTCCTCACAGATACGCAGTATTTT	CASGFPLGQALLTDTQYF
.	TRBJ2-7	TRBD1	TRBV7-9	TGTGCCAGCACCCGGACAGGGCTCTACGAGCAGTACTTC	CASTRTGLYEQYF
.	TRBJ1-2	TRBD1	TRBV6-5	TGTGCCAGCAGTTACACCTTAGACAGGGTGGGAGGCTACACCTTC	CASSYTLDRVGGYTF
once	TRBJ1-3	.	TRBV19	TGTGCCAGTAGTGATCAGGGCATGGGAAACACCATATATTTT	CASSDQGMGNTIYF
.	TRBJ2-7	TRBD1	TRBV18	TGTGCCAGCTCCCCCGGGACAGGCTACGAGCAGTACTTC	CASSPGTGYEQYF
.	TRBJ2-7	TRBD1	TRBV6-6	TGTGCCAGCAGCCTGGGACAGAATATACCCTACGAGCAGTACTTC	CASSLGQNIPYEQYF
.	TRBJ2-7	TRBD1	TRBV5-1	TGCGCCAGCAGCACGACAGGGGGGCCCTACGAGCAGTACTTC	CASSTTGGPYEQYF
.	TRBJ2-3	TRBD1	TRBV24-1	TGTGCCACCAGTGATTTGAGGACAGGACTCGACGCAGATACGCAGTATTTT	CATSDLRTGLDADTQYF
.	TRBJ1-4	TRBD1	TRBV5-1	TGCGCCAGCGCCTTGGTTGGGACAGGGAATGAAAAACTGTTTTTT	CASALVGTGNEKLFF
.	TRBJ2-7	TRBD1	TRBV7-9	TGTGCCAGCAGCTCCTGGACAGGGCTGCAGTACGAGCAGTACTTC	CASSSWTGLQYEQYF
.	TRBJ1-6	.	TRBV27	TGTGCCAGCAACAGGTTAAGCTCCTATAATTCACCCCTCCACTTT	CASNRLSSYNSPLHF
.	TRBJ1-1	TRBD1	TRBV5-1	TGCGCCAGCAGCTTGTACGCGACAGGGAGCACTGAAGCTTTCTTT	CASSLYATGSTEAFF